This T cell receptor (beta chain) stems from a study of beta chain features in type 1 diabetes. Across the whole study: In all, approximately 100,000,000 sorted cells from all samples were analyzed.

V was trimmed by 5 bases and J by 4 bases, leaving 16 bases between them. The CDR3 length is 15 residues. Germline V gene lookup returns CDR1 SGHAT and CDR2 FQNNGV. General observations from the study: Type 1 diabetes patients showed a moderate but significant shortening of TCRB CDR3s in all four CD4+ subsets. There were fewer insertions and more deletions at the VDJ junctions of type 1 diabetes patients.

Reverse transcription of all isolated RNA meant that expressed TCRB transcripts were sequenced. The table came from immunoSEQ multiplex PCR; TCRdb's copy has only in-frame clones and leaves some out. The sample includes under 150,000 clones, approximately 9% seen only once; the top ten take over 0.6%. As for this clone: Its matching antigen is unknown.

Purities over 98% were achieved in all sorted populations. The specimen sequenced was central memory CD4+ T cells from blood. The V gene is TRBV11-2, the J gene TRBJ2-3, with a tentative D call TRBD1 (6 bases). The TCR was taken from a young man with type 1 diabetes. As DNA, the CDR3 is TGTGCCAGCAGCCCCGTCCGGCAGGGGTCAGATACGCAGTATTTT. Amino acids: CASSPVRQGSDTQYF.